This is a list of T cell receptor beta chains from one sample in a study of human T cells and chemical hapten exposure. In TCRdb, the RACE reads were re-called with MiXCR into one record per CDR3 protein. Of 150,000 to 200,000 distinct CDR3 sequences in the sample, 24% were seen once. The sample in question was whole blood, obtained in connection with sensitization to the hapten diphenylcyclopropenone (DPC). All receptors come from a woman aged 35 to 49 with alopecia areata. Some clones in this sample may be carry-over from other donors' samples. The CDR3 runs from the conserved cysteine through the conserved F or W. D genes are given only for firm matches. A clone size is listed for some rows: how often the clone was seen (once, few, many), or a class if it is expanded.

14 TRBJ2-7 . TRBV15 few TGTGCCACCAGCAGAGATCTATTTGGGAACGAGCAGTACTTC CATSRDLFGNEQYF
16 TRBJ1-6 . TRBV7-2 . TGTGCCAGCAGCTTAGCAACGGGGAGTGGTAATTCACCCCTCCACTTT CASSLATGSGNSPLHF
20 TRBJ2-6 TRBD1 TRBV6-2/TRBV6-3 few TGTGCCAGCAGTTACGACTCCGGGACAGGGGCCGCGGGAGGGGCCAACGTCCTGACTTTC CASSYDSGTGAAGGANVLTF
14 TRBJ2-7 . TRBV11-1 . TGTGCCAGCAGCCCAGAGGTCTACACCTACGAGCAGTACTTC CASSPEVYTYEQYF
13 TRBJ1-1 . TRBV20-1 once TGCAGTGCTAGTGGACACGTGAACACTGAAGCTTCCTTT CSASGHVNTEASF
12 TRBJ2-7 TRBD1 TRBV20-1 . TGCAGTGCACCTGGACAGGGCGCCGAGCAGTACTTC CSAPGQGAEQYF
14 TRBJ2-3 . TRBV20-1 few TGCAGTGCTAGTATCGGGACTGGGGGAGATACGCAGTATTTT CSASIGTGGDTQYF
17 TRBJ2-7 . TRBV28 few TGTGCCAGCAGCCCGTTCCCCAAGGCAGACGCCTTCGCCGAGCAGTACTTC CASSPFPKADAFAEQYF
16 TRBJ2-4 . TRBV28 few TGTGCCAGCAGCCGACCGGATCCCATAGCCAAAAACATTCAGTACTTC CASSRPDPIAKNIQYF
13 TRBJ1-1 TRBD1 TRBV12-3/TRBV12-4 few TGTGCCAGCAGTCCTGACAGGGGTCGCGGAGCTTTCTTT CASSPDRGRGAFF
16 TRBJ2-5 TRBD2 TRBV20-1 few TGCAGTGCTAGAGGGACTAGCGGGAGGGATTTAGAGACCCAGTACTTC CSARGTSGRDLETQYF
15 TRBJ2-1 TRBD2 TRBV29-1 . TGCAGCGGCGGGACTAGCGGGAGGGGTAACAATGAGCAGTTCTTC CSGGTSGRGNNEQFF
13 TRBJ2-3 TRBD2 TRBV7-2 . TGTGCCAGCAGCTTAGGCGGGAGGGATACGCAGTATTTT CASSLGGRDTQYF
14 TRBJ2-7 . TRBV29-1 . TGCAGCGGCACGTCAGGGGGGAGTACCTACGAGCAGTACTTC CSGTSGGSTYEQYF
15 TRBJ1-2 TRBD1 TRBV5-4 . TGTGCCAGCAGCCCCGCGGACAGGCCCAGCTATGGCTACACCTTC CASSPADRPSYGYTF
13 TRBJ1-2 TRBD1 TRBV19 few TGTGCCAGTAGCGCGACAGGGCTCTATGGCTACACCTTC CASSATGLYGYTF
17 TRBJ2-6 . TRBV5-1 . TGCGCCAGCAGCCTAACAGGGTCGATCTCTGGGGCCAACGTCCTGACTTTC CASSLTGSISGANVLTF
13 TRBJ2-7 . TRBV5-1 . TGCGCCAGCAGCTTGGGTCCCGGGTACGAGCAGTACTTC CASSLGPGYEQYF
13 TRBJ2-7 TRBD1 TRBV20-1 many TGCAGTGCTTGGCCGGGACAGGGGGCCGAGCAGTACTTC CSAWPGQGAEQYF
15 TRBJ2-2 . TRBV29-1 . TGCAGCGTTGAAGGTCCCGACAGGAACACCGGGGAGCTGTTTTTT CSVEGPDRNTGELFF
15 TRBJ1-2 TRBD1 TRBV9 many TGTGCCAGCACCGGGGACAGGGAGTCTTACTATGGCTACACCTTC CASTGDRESYYGYTF
15 TRBJ2-7 TRBD1 TRBV6-5 few TGTGCCAGCAGTTACTCGTACGGGGACAGGGACGAGCAGTACTTC CASSYSYGDRDEQYF
16 TRBJ2-3 TRBD1 TRBV9 . TGTGCCAGCAGCGCCGGGACAGCCCCAGGGACAGATACGCAGTATTTT CASSAGTAPGTDTQYF
13 TRBJ1-2 . TRBV5-5 . TGTGCCAGCAGCTTTAGGACGGGCTATGGCTACACCTTC CASSFRTGYGYTF
18 TRBJ2-6 . TRBV27 . TGTGCCAGCAGTTTAGTGGCAGGGCCAAACTCTGGGGCCAACGTCCTGACTTTC CASSLVAGPNSGANVLTF
15 TRBJ2-5 TRBD1 TRBV7-3 . TGTGCCAGCAGCTTATACGCAGGGGGCGAAGAGACCCAGTACTTC CASSLYAGGEETQYF
13 TRBJ1-3 . TRBV2 . TGTGCCAGCAGTGAAAGAGGCGGAAACACCATATATTTT CASSERGGNTIYF
12 TRBJ2-2 . TRBV12-3/TRBV12-4 . TGTGCCAGCAGTTTACCTATCGGGGAGCTGTTTTTT CASSLPIGELFF
12 TRBJ1-6 . TRBV25-1 . TGTGCCAGCGGGCAGAATAATTCACCCCTCCACTTT CASGQNNSPLHF
17 TRBJ2-3 . TRBV6-5 . TGTGCCAGCAGTTATGGGCTAGCGACAACTAGCACAGATACGCAGTATTTT CASSYGLATTSTDTQYF
12 TRBJ2-7 . TRBV7-2 many TGTGCCAGCAGCTACCCCGGGCGCGAGCAGTACTTC CASSYPGREQYF
15 TRBJ2-3 . TRBV12-3/TRBV12-4 . TGTGCCAGCAGTTCCCCCCGACACCGAACCGATACGCAGTATTTT CASSSPRHRTDTQYF
13 TRBJ2-7 . TRBV28 few TGTGCCAGCAGTCCCAACCAGCCCTACGAGCAGTACTTC CASSPNQPYEQYF
14 TRBJ2-1 TRBD2 TRBV27 few TGTGCCAGCACCGGGACTAGCGGGAACAATGAGCAGTTCTTC CASTGTSGNNEQFF
16 TRBJ2-1 . TRBV6-5 . TGTGCCAGCAGTTCCTGGGGGAGTGGGTCCTACAATGAGCAGTTCTTC CASSSWGSGSYNEQFF
15 TRBJ2-6 . TRBV6-5 . TGTGCCAGCAGTAAACAGAGCTCTGGGGCCAACGTCCTGACTTTC CASSKQSSGANVLTF
13 TRBJ2-7 . TRBV20-1 . TGCAGTGCTCAAGGGGGTTCTTTCCACGAGCAGTACTTC CSAQGGSFHEQYF
14 TRBJ1-5 . TRBV27 . TGTGCCAGCAGTTTGAGATATAGCAATCAGCCCCAGCATTTT CASSLRYSNQPQHF
14 TRBJ1-1 . TRBV24-1 many TGTGCCACCAGTGACTCAAGGGGCGGGGATGAAGCTTTCTTT CATSDSRGGDEAFF
16 TRBJ2-5 . TRBV9 . TGTGCCAGCAGCGTAGCCCCAGACAGGCCCCAAGAGACCCAGTACTTC CASSVAPDRPQETQYF
15 TRBJ2-3 . TRBV5-1 . TGCGCCAGCAGCTTGGCCGCCGGGAATGCAGATACGCAGTATTTT CASSLAAGNADTQYF
14 TRBJ2-6 . TRBV28 few TGTGCCAGCAGTCCCCAAGGAGGGGCCAACGTCCTGACTTTC CASSPQGGANVLTF